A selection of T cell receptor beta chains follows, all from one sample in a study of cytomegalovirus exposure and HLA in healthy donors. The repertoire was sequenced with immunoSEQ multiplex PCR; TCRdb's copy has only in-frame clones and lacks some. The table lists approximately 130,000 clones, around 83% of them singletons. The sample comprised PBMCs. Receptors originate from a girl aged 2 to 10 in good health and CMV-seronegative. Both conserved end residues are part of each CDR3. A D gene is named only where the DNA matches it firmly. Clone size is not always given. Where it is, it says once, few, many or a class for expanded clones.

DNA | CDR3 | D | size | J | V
TGTGCCAGCAGCCCGGGGAATAGCGGGGGCTACGAGCAGTACTTC | CASSPGNSGGYEQYF | TRBD2 | once | TRBJ2-7 | TRBV7-9
TGTGCCAGCAGCCCCGGAGGCTGGGGGGAGAGCTCCTACAATGAGCAGTTCTTC | CASSPGGWGESSYNEQFF | NA | NA | TRBJ2-1 | TRBV11-2
TGCGCCAGCAGCGCATTACCGGGACAGGTCAAACTGTTTTTT | CASSALPGQVKLFF | TRBD1 | NA | TRBJ1-4 | TRBV5-1
TGTGCCAGCAGAAGCGTGGACAGGGGTAGCAATCAGCCCCAGCATTTT | CASRSVDRGSNQPQHF | TRBD1 | NA | TRBJ1-5 | TRBV11-2
TGTGCCAGCAGCTTACTTGCAGCGCGCAACAAAAACATTCAGTACTTC | CASSLLAARNKNIQYF | NA | NA | TRBJ2-4 | TRBV13
TGTGCCAGTAGTATAGTACTCGGGGTTGCGAACTATGGCTACACCTTC | CASSIVLGVANYGYTF | NA | NA | TRBJ1-2 | TRBV19
TGTGCCAGCAGCTTCCCGGGACAGGGAATGTTTTTT | CASSFPGQGMFF | TRBD1 | NA | TRBJ2-2 | TRBV5-4
TGTGCCAGCAGTGAAGGACTAGCGGGAGTGGCCTACAATGAGCAGTTCTTC | CASSEGLAGVAYNEQFF | TRBD2 | NA | TRBJ2-1 | TRBV9
TGTGCCAGTAGGGAAACCAACAGGGGCCATCACACTGAAGCTTTCTTT | CASRETNRGHHTEAFF | TRBD1 | few | TRBJ1-1 | TRBV19
TGCGCCAGCAGCCAAAGGACAGGGGGCTCCTACGAGCAGTACTTC | CASSQRTGGSYEQYF | TRBD1 | NA | TRBJ2-7 | TRBV4-1
TGTGCCAGCAGCTTCCGACATGAAGCTTTCTTT | CASSFRHEAFF | NA | NA | TRBJ1-1 | TRBV7-2
TGTGCCAGCAGTTTTTCTTCTCCCTCCTACGAGCAGTACTTC | CASSFSSPSYEQYF | NA | NA | TRBJ2-7 | TRBV27
TGTGCCAGCAGCTTAGCATCTAGCGGGAGAGGCGGGGAGACCCAGTACTTC | CASSLASSGRGGETQYF | TRBD2 | NA | TRBJ2-5 | TRBV7-8
TGTGCCAGCAGCGTGGATCTCAGCGGGAGTGCCAACGAGCAGTACTTC | CASSVDLSGSANEQYF | TRBD2 | NA | TRBJ2-7 | TRBV9
TGTGCCAGCAGCTTCGGACAGGGGTACGAGCAGTACTTC | CASSFGQGYEQYF | TRBD1 | NA | TRBJ2-7 | TRBV7-3
TGCGCCAGCAGCTCCGGGGGGCAGGGTTACGAGCAGTACTTC | CASSSGGQGYEQYF | NA | NA | TRBJ2-7 | TRBV4-1
TGTGCCAGCAGTCCCCGAACCCCTGGACAGGCCGAAGAGACCCAGTACTTC | CASSPRTPGQAEETQYF | TRBD1 | NA | TRBJ2-5 | TRBV27
TGTGCCAGCAGTTACTCGCCCTCAGGGTATAACACTGAAGCTTTCTTT | CASSYSPSGYNTEAFF | NA | NA | TRBJ1-1 | TRBV6-5
TGTGCCAGTAGTAACGGTCTGAACACTGAAGCTTTCTTT | CASSNGLNTEAFF | NA | NA | TRBJ1-1 | TRBV19
TGTGCCAGCACCGACAGGGGCCCCAGCAATGAGCAGTTCTTC | CASTDRGPSNEQFF | TRBD1 | NA | TRBJ2-1 | TRBV28
TGTGCCAGCAGCTTGCGGTCGGTAAATACGCAGTATTTT | CASSLRSVNTQYF | NA | NA | TRBJ2-3 | TRBV5-6
TGTGCCAGAAGCTTGTGGGCGGGCTGTTCCTACGAGCAGTACTTC | CARSLWAGCSYEQYF | NA | once | TRBJ2-7 | TRBV5-3
TGCGCCAGCAGCTTTTTGGGGACAGGGGGCGCTTTAGGCACTGAAGCTTTCTTT | CASSFLGTGGALGTEAFF | TRBD1 | NA | TRBJ1-1 | TRBV5-1
TGTGCCAGCAGCTTAGAAGCTCCCCTAAATGGCTACACCTTC | CASSLEAPLNGYTF | NA | NA | TRBJ1-2 | TRBV7-9
TGTGCCAGCAGTGTGGACAGGGGAGGGAATCAGCCCCAGCATTTT | CASSVDRGGNQPQHF | TRBD1 | NA | TRBJ1-5 | TRBV6-1